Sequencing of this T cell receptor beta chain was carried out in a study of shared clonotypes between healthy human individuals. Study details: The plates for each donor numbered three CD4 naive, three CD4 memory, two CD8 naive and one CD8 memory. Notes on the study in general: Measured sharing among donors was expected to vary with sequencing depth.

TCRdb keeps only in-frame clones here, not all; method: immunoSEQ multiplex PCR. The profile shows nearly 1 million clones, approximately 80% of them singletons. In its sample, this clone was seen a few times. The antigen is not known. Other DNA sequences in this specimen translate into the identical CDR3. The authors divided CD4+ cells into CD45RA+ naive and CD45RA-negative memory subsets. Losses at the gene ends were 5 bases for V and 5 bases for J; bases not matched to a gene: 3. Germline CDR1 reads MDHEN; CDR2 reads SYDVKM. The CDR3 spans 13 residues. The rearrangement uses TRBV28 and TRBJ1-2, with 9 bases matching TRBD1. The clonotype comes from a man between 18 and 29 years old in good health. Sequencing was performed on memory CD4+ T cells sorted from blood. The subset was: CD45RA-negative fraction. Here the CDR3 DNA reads TGTGCCAGCAGTGGGGGACAGGGTTATGGCTACACCTTC. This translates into CASSGGQGYGYTF.